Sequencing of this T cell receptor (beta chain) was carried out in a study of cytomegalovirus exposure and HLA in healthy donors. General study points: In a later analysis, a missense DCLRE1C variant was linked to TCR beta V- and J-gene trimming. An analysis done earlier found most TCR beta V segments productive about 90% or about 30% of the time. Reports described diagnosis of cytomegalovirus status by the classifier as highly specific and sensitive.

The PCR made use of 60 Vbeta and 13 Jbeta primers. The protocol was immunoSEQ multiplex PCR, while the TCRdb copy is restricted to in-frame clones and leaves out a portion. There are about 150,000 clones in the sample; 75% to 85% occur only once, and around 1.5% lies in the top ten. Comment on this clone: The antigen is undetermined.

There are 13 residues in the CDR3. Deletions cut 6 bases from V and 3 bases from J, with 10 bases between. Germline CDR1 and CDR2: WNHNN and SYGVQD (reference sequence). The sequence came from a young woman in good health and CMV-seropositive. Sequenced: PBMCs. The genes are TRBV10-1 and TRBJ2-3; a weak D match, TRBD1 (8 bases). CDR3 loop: CASRQGGTDTQYF. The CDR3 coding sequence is TGCGCCAGCAGACAGGGGGGGACAGATACGCAGTATTTT.